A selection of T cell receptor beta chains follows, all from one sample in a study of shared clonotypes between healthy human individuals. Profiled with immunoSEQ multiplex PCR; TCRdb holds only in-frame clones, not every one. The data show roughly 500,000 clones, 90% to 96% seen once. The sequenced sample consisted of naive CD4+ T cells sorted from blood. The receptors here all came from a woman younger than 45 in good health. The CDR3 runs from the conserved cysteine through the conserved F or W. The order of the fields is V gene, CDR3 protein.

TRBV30 CAWRHSGANVLTF
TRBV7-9 CASGMVRKENSPLHF
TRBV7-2 CASSLARGNTEAFF
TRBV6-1 CASSTSYEQYF
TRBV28 CASSWGGQDTQYF
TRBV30 CAWSQPPKNIQYF
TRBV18 CASSPAVGLAGNEQFF
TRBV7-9 CASTAGGTEAFF
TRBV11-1 CASSLDSSGANVLTF
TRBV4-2 CASSQGQGLNEKLFF
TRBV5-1 CASSLVASTDTQYF
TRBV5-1 CASSFTTSGSSQQFF
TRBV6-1 CATPTWGGTEAFF
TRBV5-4 CASSLPGLAASYEQYF